The present T cell receptor beta chain was sequenced within a study of tumor-infiltrating lymphocytes in oesophageal squamous cell carcinoma. TCRdb reprocessed the PCR reads via MiXCR and lists one record per CDR3 protein. This table holds about 21,000 distinct CDR3 sequences, 35% to 40% found once. The clonotype was recovered from a male donor with esophageal squamous cell carcinoma. The sequenced sample consisted of esophageal tumor tissue.

The CDR3 DNA is TGTGCCAGCAGTCCCTGGACTAGCGGGAGACGTGATGAGCAGTTCTTC. Amino acids: CASSPWTSGRRDEQFF. The V call is TRBV28, the J call TRBJ2-1, with TRBD2 matching 13 bases. Losses at the gene ends were 5 bases for V and 8 bases for J; bases not matched to a gene: 9. The germline V gene has CDR1 MDHEN and CDR2 SYDVKM. CDR3 length: 16 residues.